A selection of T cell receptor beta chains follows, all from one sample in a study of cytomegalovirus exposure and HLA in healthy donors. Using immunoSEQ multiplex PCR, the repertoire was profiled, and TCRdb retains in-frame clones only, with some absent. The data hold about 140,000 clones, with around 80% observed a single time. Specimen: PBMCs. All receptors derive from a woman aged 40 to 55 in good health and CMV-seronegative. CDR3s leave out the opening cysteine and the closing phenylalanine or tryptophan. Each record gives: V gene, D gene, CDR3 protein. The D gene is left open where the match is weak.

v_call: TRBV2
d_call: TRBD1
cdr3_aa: ASSEIVRGTGELF

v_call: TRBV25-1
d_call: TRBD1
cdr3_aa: ASSGLSASTGAQNGYT

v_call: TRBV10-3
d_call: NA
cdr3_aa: AISESGRGVTDTQY

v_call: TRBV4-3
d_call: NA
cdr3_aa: ASSQDAGYLTEAF

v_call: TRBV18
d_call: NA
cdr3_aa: ASSPGRRGNTEAF

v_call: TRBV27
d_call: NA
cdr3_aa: ASSFGQSYEQY

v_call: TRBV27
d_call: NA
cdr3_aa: ASRGGPLMNTEAF

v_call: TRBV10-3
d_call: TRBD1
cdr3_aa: AIKETPGQDNSPLH

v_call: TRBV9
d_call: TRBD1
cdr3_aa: ASSPRGGRAETQY

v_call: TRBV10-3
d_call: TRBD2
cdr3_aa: ATGTSGTYEQY

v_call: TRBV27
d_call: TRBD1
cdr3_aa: ASSLISGGPMEGYT

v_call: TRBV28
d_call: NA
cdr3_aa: ASSLDSDGYT

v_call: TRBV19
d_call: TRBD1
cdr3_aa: ASHGTDDGYT

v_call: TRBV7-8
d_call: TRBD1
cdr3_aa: ASSPRLQGRSGNTIY

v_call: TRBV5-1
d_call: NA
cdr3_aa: ASSPAGQSLQETQY

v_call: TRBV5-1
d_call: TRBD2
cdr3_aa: ASSLGLAGGVGLSDTQY

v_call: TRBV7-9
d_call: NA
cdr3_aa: ASSFEWEYSFNEQF

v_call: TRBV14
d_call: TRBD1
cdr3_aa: ASSPLLGQGEKLF

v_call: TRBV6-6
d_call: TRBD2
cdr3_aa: ASSQNLAGVGGELF

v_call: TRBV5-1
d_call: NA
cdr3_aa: ASSLFATSSGANVLT

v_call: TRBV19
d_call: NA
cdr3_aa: ASSIDLEGSYNEQF

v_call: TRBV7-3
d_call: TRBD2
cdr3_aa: ASSLTGLAGAHNEQF

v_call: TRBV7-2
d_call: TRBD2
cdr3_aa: ASSLEGLAGGGETQY

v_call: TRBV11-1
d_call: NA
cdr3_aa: ASSFRTKNEKLF

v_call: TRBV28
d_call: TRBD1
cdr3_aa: ASSAQYRGRNTEAF

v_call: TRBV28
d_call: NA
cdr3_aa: ASSLRGEQF

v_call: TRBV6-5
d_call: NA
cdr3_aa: ASSYSVEEDNEQF

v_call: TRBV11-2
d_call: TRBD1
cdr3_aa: ASSYTGGLILSAF

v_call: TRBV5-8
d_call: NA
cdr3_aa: ASSFRPTYNEQF

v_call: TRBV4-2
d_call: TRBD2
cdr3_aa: ASSLGLAGGPRQY

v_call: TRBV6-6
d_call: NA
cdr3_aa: ASSNSMGTDTQY

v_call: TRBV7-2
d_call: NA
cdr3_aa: ASSLDRNQPQH

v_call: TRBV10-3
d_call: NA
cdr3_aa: AISDSGAGYGYT

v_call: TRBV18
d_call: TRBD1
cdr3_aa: ASSPPGQGPPNYGYT

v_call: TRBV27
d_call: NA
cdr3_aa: ASSWGGPYEQY

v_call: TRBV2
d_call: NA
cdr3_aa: ASMGGRGLKNTEAF

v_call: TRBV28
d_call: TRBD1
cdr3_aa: ARGRDRPNGYT

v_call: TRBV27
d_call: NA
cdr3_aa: ASSPIGVEQY

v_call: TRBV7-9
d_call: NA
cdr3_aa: ASSLGGVLGQPQH

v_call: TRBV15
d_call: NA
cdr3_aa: ATSRDLLATEAF

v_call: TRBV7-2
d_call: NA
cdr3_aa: ASSLNGDRETQY

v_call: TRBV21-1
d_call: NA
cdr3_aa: ASSNGGNGTYNEQF

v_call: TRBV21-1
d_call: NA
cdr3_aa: ASRRGKKRTTNTGELF

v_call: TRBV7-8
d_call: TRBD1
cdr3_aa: ASSLFPGTGYTGELF

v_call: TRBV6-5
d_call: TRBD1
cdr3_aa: ASSYGTGDSYEQY

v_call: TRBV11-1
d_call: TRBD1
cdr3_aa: ASSFDREGDTQY

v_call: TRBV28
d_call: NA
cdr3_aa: ASSLLGQPQH